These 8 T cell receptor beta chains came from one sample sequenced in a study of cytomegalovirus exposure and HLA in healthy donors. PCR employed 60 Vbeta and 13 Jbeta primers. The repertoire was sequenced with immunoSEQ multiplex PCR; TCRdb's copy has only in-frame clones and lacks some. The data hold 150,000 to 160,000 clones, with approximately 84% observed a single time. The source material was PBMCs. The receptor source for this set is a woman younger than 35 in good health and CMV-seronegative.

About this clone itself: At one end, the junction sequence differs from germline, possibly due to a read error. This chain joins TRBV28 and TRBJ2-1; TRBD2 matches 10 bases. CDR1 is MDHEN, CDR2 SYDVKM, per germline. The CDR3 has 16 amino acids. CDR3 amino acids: CASSLPAGGPGNGQFF. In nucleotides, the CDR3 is TGTGCCAGCAGTTTACCAGCGGGGGGGCCTGGTAATGGGCAGTTCTTC. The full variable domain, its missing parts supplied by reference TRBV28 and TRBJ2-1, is DVKVTQSSRYLVKRTGEKVFLECVQDMDHENMFWYRQDPGLGLRLIYFSYDVKMKEKGDIPEGYSVSREKKERFSLILESASTNQTSMYLCASSLPAGGPGNGQFFGPGTRLTVL.

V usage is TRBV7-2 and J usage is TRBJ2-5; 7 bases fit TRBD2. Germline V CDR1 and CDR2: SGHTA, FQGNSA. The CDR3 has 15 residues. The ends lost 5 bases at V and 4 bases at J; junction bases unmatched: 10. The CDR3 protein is CASSQGLGSGETQYF. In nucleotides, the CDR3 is TGTGCCAGCAGCCAAGGACTAGGGAGTGGAGAGACCCAGTACTTC. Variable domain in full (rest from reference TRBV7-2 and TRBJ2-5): GAGVSQSPSNKVTEKGKDVELRCDPISGHTALYWYRQSLGQGLEFLIYFQGNSAPDKSGLPSDRFSAERTGGSVSTLTIQRTQQEDSAVYLCASSQGLGSGETQYFGPGTRLLVL.

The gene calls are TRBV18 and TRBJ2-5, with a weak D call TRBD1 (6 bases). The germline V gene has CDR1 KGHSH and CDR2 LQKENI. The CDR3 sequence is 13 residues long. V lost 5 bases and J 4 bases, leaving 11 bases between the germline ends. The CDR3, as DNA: TGTGCCAGCTCATCCACAGGGCGAGAGACCCAGTACTTC. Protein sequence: CASSSTGRETQYF.

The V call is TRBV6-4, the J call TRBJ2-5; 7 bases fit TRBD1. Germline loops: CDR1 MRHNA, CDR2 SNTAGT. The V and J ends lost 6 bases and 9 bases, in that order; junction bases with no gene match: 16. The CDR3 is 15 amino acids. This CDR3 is CASRTWTGPPMAQYF. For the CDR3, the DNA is TGTGCCAGCAGGACCTGGACAGGACCTCCAATGGCCCAGTACTTC.

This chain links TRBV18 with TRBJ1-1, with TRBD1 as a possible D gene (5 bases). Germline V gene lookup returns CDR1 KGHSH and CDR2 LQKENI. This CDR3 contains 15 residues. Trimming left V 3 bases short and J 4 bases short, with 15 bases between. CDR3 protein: CASSPPKGMSTEAFF. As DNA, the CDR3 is TGTGCCAGCTCACCCCCAAAGGGGATGAGCACTGAAGCTTTCTTT.

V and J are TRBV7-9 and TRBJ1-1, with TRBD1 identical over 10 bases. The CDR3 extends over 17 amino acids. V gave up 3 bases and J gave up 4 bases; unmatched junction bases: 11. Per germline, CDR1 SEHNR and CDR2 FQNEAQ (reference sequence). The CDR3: CASSLGLWGQGPTEAFF. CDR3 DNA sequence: TGTGCCAGCAGCTTGGGCTTATGGGGACAGGGGCCCACTGAAGCTTTCTTT.

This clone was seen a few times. This chain's CDR3 is CASSYSNGLEQYF. The CDR3 bases are TGTGCCAGCAGTTACTCGAACGGTCTCGAGCAGTACTTC. The rearrangement links TRBV6-5 to TRBJ2-7, with D unclear. Trimming pared 0 bases from V and 6 bases from J, leaving 9 bases between. CDR1 is MNHEY and CDR2 is SVGAGI in the germline V gene. CDR3 length: 13 residues.

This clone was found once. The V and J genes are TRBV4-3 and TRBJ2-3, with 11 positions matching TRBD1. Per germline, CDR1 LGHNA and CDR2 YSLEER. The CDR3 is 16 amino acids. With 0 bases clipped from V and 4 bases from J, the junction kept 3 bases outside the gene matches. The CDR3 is CASSQDPGQGADTQYF. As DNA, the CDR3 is TGCGCCAGCAGCCAAGACCCGGGACAGGGGGCAGATACGCAGTATTTT.